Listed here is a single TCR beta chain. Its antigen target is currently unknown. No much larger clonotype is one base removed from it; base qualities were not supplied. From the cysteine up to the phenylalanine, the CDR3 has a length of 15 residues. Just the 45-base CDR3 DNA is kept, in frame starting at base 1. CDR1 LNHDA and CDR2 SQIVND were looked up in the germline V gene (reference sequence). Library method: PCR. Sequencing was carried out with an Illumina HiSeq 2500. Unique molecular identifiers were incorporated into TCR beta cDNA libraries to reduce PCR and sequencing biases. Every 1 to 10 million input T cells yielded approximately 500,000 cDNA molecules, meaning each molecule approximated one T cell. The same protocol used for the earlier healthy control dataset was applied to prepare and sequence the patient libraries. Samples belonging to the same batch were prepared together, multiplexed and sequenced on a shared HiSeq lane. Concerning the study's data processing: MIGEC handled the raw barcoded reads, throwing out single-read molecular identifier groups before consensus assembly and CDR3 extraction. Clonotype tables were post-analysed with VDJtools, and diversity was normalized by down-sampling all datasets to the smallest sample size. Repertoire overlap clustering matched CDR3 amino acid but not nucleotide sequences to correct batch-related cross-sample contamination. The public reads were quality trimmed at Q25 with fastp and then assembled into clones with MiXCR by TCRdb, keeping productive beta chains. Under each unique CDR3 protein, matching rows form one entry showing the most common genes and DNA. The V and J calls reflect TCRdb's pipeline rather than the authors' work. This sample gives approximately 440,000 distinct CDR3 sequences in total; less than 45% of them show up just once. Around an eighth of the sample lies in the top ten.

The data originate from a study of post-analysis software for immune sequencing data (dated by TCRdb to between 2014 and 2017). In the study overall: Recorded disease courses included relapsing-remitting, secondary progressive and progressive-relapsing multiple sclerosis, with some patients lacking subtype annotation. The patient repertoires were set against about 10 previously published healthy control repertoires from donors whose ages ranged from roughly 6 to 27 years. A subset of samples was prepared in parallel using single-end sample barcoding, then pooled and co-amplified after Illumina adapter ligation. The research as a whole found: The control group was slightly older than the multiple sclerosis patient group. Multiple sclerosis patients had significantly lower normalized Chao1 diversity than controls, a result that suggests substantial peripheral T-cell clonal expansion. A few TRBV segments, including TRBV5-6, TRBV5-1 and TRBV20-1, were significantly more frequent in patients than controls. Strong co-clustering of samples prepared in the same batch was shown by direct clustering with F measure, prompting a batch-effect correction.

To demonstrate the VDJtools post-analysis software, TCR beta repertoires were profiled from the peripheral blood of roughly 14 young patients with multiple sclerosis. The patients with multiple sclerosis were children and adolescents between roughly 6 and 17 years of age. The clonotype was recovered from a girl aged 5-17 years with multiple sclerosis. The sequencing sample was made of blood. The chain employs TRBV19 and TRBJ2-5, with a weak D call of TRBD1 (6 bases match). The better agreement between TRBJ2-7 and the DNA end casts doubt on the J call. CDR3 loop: CASSMQGNFDDEQYF. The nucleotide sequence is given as TGTGCCAGTAGTATGCAGGGGAACTTCGACGACGAGCAGTACTTC.